The present entry profiles one TCR beta chain with its context. Its antigen is not known. The final CDR3 position lacks the conserved phenylalanine or tryptophan, pointing to a likely read error. Germline assignment: CDR1 DFQATT and CDR2 SNEGSKA (reference sequence). This CDR3 has 16 residues. Trimming cost V 3 bases and J 5 bases; bases outside gene matches: 15. These data come from a study of CD8+CD57+ T cells in acquired aplastic anemia. Overall study context: 3.2 ug was the average amount of DNA from sorted CD4+ and CD8+ cells. General study findings and limits: Patients and controls shared over 25 CD8+ CDR3 sequences. Patients did not significantly differ from controls in CD8+ Simpson's diversity.

Only patients with CD8+CD57+ cell expansion on flow cytometry were chosen for sequencing. Acquired aplastic anemia of severe grade affected all patients. The template used for profiling TCR beta VDJ and CDR3 was genomic DNA. TCRdb itself ran the reads through MiXCR, one entry per CDR3 protein. The data contain 310,000 or so distinct CDR3 sequences, roughly 53% of them singletons. V and J are TRBV20-1 and TRBJ2-7, with TRBD2 matching 8 bases. The receptor comes from a human donor with aplastic anemia. Material: sorted CD4+, CD8+, or CD8+CD57+ T cells (not recorded which) from PBMCs. CDR3 protein: CSASRGPAGDSNEQYS. In DNA, the CDR3 is TGCAGTGCTAGCAGAGGCCCAGCGGGAGACAGCAACGAGCAGTACTCC.